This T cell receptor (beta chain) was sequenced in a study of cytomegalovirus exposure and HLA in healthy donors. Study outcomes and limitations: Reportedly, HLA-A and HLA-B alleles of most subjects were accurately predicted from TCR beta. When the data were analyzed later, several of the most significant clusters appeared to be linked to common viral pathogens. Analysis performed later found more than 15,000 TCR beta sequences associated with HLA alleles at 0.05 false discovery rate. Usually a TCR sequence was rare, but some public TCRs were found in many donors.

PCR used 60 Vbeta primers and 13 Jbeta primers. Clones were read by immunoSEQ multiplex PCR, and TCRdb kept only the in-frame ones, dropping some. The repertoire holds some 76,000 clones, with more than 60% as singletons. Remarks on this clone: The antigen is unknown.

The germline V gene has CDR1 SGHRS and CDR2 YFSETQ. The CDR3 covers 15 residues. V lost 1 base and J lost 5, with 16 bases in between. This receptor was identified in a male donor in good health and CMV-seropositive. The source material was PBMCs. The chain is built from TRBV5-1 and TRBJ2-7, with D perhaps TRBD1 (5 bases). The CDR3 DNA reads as TGCGCCAGCAGCTTGTGGGGCAGTAACCTCCACGAGCAGTACTTC. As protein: CASSLWGSNLHEQYF.